Sequencing of this T cell receptor beta chain was carried out in a study of cytomegalovirus exposure and HLA in healthy donors. Germline V gives CDR1 GTSNPN, CDR2 SVGIG (reference sequence). Trimming left V 0 bases short and J 6 bases short, with 8 bases between. This CDR3 contains 12 residues. The PCR contained 60 Vbeta and 13 Jbeta primers. This table comes from immunoSEQ multiplex PCR, and its TCRdb copy is limited to in-frame clones, with some not included. Of 75,000 to 95,000 clones listed, more than 70% are singletons. V and J are TRBV30 and TRBJ1-2, with D hard to call. The sequencing sample was made of PBMCs. The TCR comes from a male donor in good health and CMV-seropositive. The CDR3, as DNA: TGTGCCTGGAGTGTCGGAGGGAATGGCTACACCTTC. Protein: CAWSVGGNGYTF.